The following is a TCR beta chain sequence with its context. This sample is part of a study of blood T cell repertoires in COVID-19. Background on the study: Sources were T cells, B-cell-depleted T cells, or PBMCs; the material itself was cDNA or gDNA.

CDR3 length equals 15 residues. Germline values: CDR1 MGHRA, CDR2 YSYEKL. V was cut by 1 base and J by 7 bases, with 16 bases left in between. Only in-frame clones appear in the TCRdb table, and some are missing; sequencing was by immunoSEQ multiplex PCR. The data show about 520,000 clones, approximately 85% seen once. The specimen was peripheral blood. The chain employs TRBV4-1 and TRBJ1-2; a possible D gene is TRBD1 (6 bases). This receptor was obtained from a human donor in a cohort sampled during active COVID-19. In DNA, the CDR3 is TGCGCCAGCAGCCAAGCTCGGGACATAGCCCGTGGCTACACCTTC. It translates to CASSQARDIARGYTF.